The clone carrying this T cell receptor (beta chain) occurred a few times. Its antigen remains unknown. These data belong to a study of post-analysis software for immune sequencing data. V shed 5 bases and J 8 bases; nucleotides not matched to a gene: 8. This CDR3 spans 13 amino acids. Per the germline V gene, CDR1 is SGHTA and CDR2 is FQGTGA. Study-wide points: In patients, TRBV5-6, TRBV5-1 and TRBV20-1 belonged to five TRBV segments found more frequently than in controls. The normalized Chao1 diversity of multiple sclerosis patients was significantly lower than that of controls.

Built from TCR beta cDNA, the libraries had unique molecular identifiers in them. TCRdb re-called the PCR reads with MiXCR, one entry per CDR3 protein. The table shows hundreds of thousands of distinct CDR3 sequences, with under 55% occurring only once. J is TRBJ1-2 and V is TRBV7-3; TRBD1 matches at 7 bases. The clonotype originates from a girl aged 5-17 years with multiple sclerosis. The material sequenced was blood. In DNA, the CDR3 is TGTGCCAGCAGCCCAGGACAGGTCGGCGGCTACACCTTC. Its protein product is CASSPGQVGGYTF.